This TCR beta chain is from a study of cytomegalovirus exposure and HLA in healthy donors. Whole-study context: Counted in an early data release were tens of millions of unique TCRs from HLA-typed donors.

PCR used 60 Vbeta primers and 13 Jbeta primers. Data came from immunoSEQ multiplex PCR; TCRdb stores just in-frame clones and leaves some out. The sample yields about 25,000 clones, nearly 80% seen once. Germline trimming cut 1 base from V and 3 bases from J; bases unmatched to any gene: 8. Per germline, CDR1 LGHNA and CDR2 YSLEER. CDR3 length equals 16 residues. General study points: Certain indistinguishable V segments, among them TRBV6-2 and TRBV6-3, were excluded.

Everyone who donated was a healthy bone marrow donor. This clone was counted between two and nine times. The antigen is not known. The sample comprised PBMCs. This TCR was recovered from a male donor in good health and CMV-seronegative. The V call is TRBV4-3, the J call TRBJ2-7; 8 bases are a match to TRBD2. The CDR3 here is CASSQGLAGLGYEQYF. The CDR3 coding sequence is TGCGCCAGCAGCCAAGGCCTAGCGGGCTTGGGCTACGAGCAGTACTTC.